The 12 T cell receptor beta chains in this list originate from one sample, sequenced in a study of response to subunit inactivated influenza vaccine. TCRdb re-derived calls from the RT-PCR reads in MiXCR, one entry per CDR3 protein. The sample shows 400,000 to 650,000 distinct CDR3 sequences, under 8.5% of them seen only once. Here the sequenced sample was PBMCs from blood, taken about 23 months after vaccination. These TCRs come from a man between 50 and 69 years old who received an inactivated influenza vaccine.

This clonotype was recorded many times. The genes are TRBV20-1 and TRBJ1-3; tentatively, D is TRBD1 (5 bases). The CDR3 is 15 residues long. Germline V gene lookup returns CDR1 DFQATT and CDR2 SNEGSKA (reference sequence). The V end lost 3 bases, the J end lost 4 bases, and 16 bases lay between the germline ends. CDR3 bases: TGCAGTGCTAGGGGGGACGTAGTGGCCGGAAACACCATATATTTT. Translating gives CSARGDVVAGNTIYF.

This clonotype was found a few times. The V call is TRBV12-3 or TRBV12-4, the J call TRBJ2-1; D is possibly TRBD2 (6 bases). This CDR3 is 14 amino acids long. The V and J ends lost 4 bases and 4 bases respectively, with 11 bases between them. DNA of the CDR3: TGTGCCAGCAGTTGGGTAGCGGAGTACAATGAGCAGTTCTTC. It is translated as CASSWVAEYNEQFF.

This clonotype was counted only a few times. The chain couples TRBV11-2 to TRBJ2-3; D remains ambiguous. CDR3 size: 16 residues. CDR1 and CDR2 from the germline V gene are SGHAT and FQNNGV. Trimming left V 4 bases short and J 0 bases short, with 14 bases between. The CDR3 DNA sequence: TGTGCCAGCAGCTATGCGCCCTTATCAAGCACAGATACGCAGTATTTT. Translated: CASSYAPLSSTDTQYF.

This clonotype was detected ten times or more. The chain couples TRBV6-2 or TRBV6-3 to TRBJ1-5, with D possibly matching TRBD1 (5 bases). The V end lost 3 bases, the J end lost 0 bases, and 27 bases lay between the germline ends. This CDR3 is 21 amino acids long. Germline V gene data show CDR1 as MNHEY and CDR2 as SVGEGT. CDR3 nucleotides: TGTGCCAGCAGTTATGCGGTATTCGGGACGGCTGAAGACAATAGCAATCAGCCCCAGCATTTT. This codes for CASSYAVFGTAEDNSNQPQHF.

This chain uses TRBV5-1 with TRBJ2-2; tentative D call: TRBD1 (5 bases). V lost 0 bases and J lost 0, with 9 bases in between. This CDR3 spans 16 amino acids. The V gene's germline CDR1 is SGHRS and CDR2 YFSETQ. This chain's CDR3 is CASSLGGTSNTGELFF. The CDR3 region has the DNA TGCGCCAGCAGCTTGGGGGGCACATCGAACACCGGGGAGCTGTTTTTT.

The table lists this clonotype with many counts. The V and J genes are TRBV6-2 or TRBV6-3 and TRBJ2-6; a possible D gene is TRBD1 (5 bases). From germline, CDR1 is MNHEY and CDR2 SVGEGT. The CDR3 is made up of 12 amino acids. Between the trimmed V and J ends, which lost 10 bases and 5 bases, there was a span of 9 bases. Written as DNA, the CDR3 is TGTGCCATCTCGGACAGGGCCAACGTCCTGACTTTC. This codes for CAISDRANVLTF.

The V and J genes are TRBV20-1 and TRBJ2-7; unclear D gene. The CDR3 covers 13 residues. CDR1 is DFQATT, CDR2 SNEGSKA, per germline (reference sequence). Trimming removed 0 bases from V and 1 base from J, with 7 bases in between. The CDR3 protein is CSARDVGSYEQYF. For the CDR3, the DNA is TGCAGTGCTAGAGATGTGGGTTCCTACGAGCAGTACTTC.

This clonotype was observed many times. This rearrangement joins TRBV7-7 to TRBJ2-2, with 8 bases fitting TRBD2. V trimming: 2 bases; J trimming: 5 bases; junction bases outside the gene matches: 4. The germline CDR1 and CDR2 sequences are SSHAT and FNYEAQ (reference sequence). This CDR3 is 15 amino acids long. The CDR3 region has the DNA TGTGCCAGCAGCTTAAGCGGGAGTGGTACCGGGGAGCTGTTTTTT. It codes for CASSLSGSGTGELFF.

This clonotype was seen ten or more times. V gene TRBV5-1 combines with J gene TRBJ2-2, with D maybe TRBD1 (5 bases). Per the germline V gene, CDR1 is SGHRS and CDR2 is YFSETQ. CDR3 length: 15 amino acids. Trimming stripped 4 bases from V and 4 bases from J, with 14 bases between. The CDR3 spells CASSTSGSGTGELFF. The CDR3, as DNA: TGCGCCAGCAGCACCTCAGGGTCCGGCACCGGGGAGCTGTTTTTT.

The CDR3 DNA follows: TGTGCCAGCAGCCAACGACAGGGGTCCTCCGGGGAGCTGTTTTTT. The encoded protein is CASSQRQGSSGELFF. V and J are TRBV4-2 and TRBJ2-2; 8 bases match TRBD1. This CDR3 has 15 residues. The junction had 5 bases not matched to a gene; V was cut back by 2 bases and J by 6 bases. Germline CDR1 is LGHNA and CDR2 is YNFKEQ.

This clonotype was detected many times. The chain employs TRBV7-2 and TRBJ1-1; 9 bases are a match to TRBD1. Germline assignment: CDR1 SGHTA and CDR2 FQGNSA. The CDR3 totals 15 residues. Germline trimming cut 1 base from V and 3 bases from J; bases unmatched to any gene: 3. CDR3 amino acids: CASSLVWTGDTEAFF. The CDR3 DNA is TGTGCCAGCAGCTTAGTATGGACAGGGGACACTGAAGCTTTCTTT.

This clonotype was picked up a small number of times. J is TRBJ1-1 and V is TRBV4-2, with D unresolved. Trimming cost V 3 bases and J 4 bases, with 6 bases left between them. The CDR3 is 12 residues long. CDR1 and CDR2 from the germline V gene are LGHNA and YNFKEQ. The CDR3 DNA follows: TGTGCCAGCAGCCATATAGGCACTGAAGCTTTCTTT. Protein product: CASSHIGTEAFF.